This entry lists 30 T cell receptor beta chains sequenced from one sample in a study of PD-L1 blockade in urothelial cancer. TCRdb's table, derived via immunoSEQ multiplex PCR, lists solely in-frame clones and lacks some. The sample has 80,000 to 100,000 clones, around 80% seen once. Here the sequenced sample was PBMCs, taken around atezolizumab (anti-PD-L1) treatment. The receptors were sampled from a man in his 70s with urothelial cancer.

V and J are TRBV7-6 and TRBJ2-7, with D perhaps matching TRBD1 (6 bases). Germline V CDR1 and CDR2: SGHVS, FNYEAQ. Trimming pared 7 bases from V and 0 bases from J, leaving 13 bases between. This CDR3 region has 14 residues. The CDR3 DNA follows: TGTGCCAGCAAGGCCCTGGACAGCTCCTACGAGCAGTACTTC. Protein sequence: CASKALDSSYEQYF.

There are a few counts of this clone. The chain recombines TRBV9 with TRBJ2-7; 9 bases line up with TRBD2. V gave up 4 bases and J gave up 0 bases; unmatched junction bases: 2. From germline, CDR1 is SGDLS and CDR2 YYNGEE. The CDR3 has 14 amino acids. The CDR3 DNA reads TGTGCCAGCAGCACTAGCGGGTACTCCTACGAGCAGTACTTC. Protein: CASSTSGYSYEQYF. Looking up the rest from reference TRBV9 and TRBJ2-7 gives the full variable domain: DSGVTQTPKHLITATGQRVTLRCSPRSGDLSVYWYQQSLDQGLQFLIQYYNGEERAKGNILERFSAQQFPDLHSELNLSSLELGDSALYFCASSTSGYSYEQYFGPGTRLTVT.

This rearrangement joins TRBV10-3 to TRBJ2-2, with D perhaps matching TRBD1 (6 bases). Trimming took 5 bases from V and 2 from J, leaving 15 bases between them. The CDR3 is made up of 16 amino acids. Germline assignment: CDR1 ENHRY and CDR2 SYGVKD. As DNA, the CDR3 is TGTGCCATCAGTTTTTTAGGACAGCCAAACACCGGGGAGCTGTTTTTT. Protein product: CAISFLGQPNTGELFF.

The rearrangement joins TRBV5-8 to TRBJ1-4, with D unclear. The CDR3 sequence is 13 residues long. The V end was cut by 5 bases, the J end by 8 bases, with 13 bases between. Looked up from germline, CDR1 is SGHTS and CDR2 is YDEGEE. The CDR3 loop is CASSRTRGEKLFF. CDR3 coding DNA: TGTGCCAGCAGTCGAACTAGAGGGGAAAAACTGTTTTTT.

The genes are TRBV7-3 and TRBJ2-3, with 8 bases matching TRBD1. The CDR3 has 17 residues. The J segment lost 2 bases and the V segment lost 0 bases, leaving 7 bases of the junction unmatched. CDR1 SGHTA and CDR2 FQGTGA come from the germline V gene. The CDR3 reads CASSLTSTGADTDTQYF. The DNA for the CDR3 is TGTGCCAGCAGCTTAACCTCGACAGGGGCCGACACAGATACGCAGTATTTT.

The J gene is TRBJ2-1, the V gene TRBV5-1, with 10 bases fitting TRBD2. With V trimmed by 0 bases and J by 6 bases, 3 bases remained unmatched. CDR3 length equals 15 residues. Looked up from germline, CDR1 is SGHRS and CDR2 is YFSETQ. This CDR3 reads CASSLGPSGSNEQFF. In nucleotides, the CDR3 is TGCGCCAGCAGCTTGGGCCCTAGCGGGAGCAATGAGCAGTTCTTC.

The chain couples TRBV19 to TRBJ2-7; the match to TRBD1 covers 9 bases. The CDR3 is 16 residues long. With V trimmed by 4 bases and J by 6 bases, 13 bases remained unmatched. Germline V lookup: CDR1 LNHDA, CDR2 SQIVND (reference sequence). CDR3 residues: CASSTSWTGVPLEQYF. In nucleotides, the CDR3 is TGTGCCAGTAGTACCAGCTGGACAGGGGTCCCCCTCGAGCAGTACTTC.

The chain recombines TRBV10-3 with TRBJ1-1; weak D call: TRBD1 (6 bases). The CDR3 sequence is 12 residues long. Germline V gene lookup returns CDR1 ENHRY and CDR2 SYGVKD. The V gene lost 5 bases and the J gene lost 9 bases, with 13 bases spanning the gap. In DNA, the CDR3 is TGTGCCATCAGTCCGGGACAAACCCAAGCTTTCTTT. Translation: CAISPGQTQAFF.

The gene calls are TRBV4-1 and TRBJ1-2; TRBD1 matches at 8 bases. Germline values: CDR1 MGHRA, CDR2 YSYEKL. V lost 0 bases, J lost 7 bases, and 4 bases stayed unmatched. CDR3 length: 14 residues. CDR3 sequence reads: CASSQDQGAGGYTF. In DNA, the CDR3 is TGCGCCAGCAGCCAAGATCAGGGGGCAGGTGGCTACACCTTC.

CDR3 nucleotides: TGCAGCGTTGAAAGCGCGGTATCGAACACTGAAGCTTTCTTT. Translation: CSVESAVSNTEAFF. The V gene is TRBV29-1, the J gene TRBJ1-1, with unresolved D. From germline, CDR1 is SQVTM and CDR2 ANQGSEA. Trimming cost V 2 bases and J 1 base, with 11 bases left between them. The CDR3 totals 14 residues.

The gene calls are TRBV7-2 and TRBJ2-2; 9 nucleotides align to TRBD2. V trimming: 1 base; J trimming: 5 bases; junction bases outside the gene matches: 5. CDR1 and CDR2 (germline): SGHTA, FQGNSA. This CDR3 has 16 residues. The CDR3 nucleotides read TGTGCCAGCAGCTTAGATAGCGGGAGTAGGACCGGGGAGCTGTTTTTT. It codes for CASSLDSGSRTGELFF.

The chain uses TRBV13 and TRBJ2-7; D is uncertain. Germline loops: CDR1 PRHDT, CDR2 FYEKMQ (reference sequence). Trimming stripped 0 bases from V and 0 bases from J, with 3 bases between. The CDR3 is made up of 13 amino acids. The CDR3 DNA sequence: TGTGCCAGCAGCTTAGGTAGCTCCTACGAGCAGTACTTC. This encodes CASSLGSSYEQYF.

The V gene is TRBV7-2, the J gene TRBJ2-1, with TRBD2 matching 11 bases. After removal of 3 bases from V and 5 bases from J, the junction contained 3 bases not matched to a gene. The CDR3 totals 15 residues. Germline CDR1 is SGHTA and CDR2 is FQGNSA. CDR3 sequence: CASSFGGLADNEQFF. The DNA for the CDR3 is TGTGCCAGCAGCTTCGGGGGACTAGCGGACAATGAGCAGTTCTTC. The whole variable domain, remainder taken from reference TRBV7-2 and TRBJ2-1, is GAGVSQSPSNKVTEKGKDVELRCDPISGHTALYWYRQSLGQGLEFLIYFQGNSAPDKSGLPSDRFSAERTGGSVSTLTIQRTQQEDSAVYLCASSFGGLADNEQFFGPGTRLTVL.

This clone was detected once. The CDR3 protein is CASSRTGDDEQYF. The DNA for the CDR3 is TGTGCCAGCAGCCGGACAGGGGACGACGAGCAGTACTTC. V is TRBV6-1 and J is TRBJ2-7; TRBD1 matches 9 bases. Germline assignment: CDR1 MNHNS and CDR2 SASEGT. With V trimmed by 6 bases and J by 5 bases, 5 bases remained unmatched. The CDR3 is made up of 13 amino acids.

The J gene is TRBJ2-3, the V gene TRBV19, with 12 bases matching TRBD2. The CDR3 totals 20 residues. Germline values: CDR1 LNHDA, CDR2 SQIVND (reference sequence). Germline trimming cut 5 bases from V and 1 base from J; bases unmatched to any gene: 16. The CDR3, as DNA: TGTGCCAGTAGTCCGCGCGCCGGACTAGCGGGAAGAGGGGGCACAGATACGCAGTATTTT. Its translation: CASSPRAGLAGRGGTDTQYF.

The chain employs TRBV7-9 and TRBJ2-5; possible D gene TRBD2, 7 bases. From germline, CDR1 is SEHNR and CDR2 FQNEAQ (reference sequence). The CDR3 spans 16 residues. Trimming stripped 2 bases from V and 5 bases from J, with 18 bases between. CDR3 amino acids: CASSLRGGQGSETQYF. CDR3 nucleotides: TGTGCCAGCAGCTTAAGGGGGGGGCAGGGTTCGGAGACCCAGTACTTC.

The chain combines TRBV14 with TRBJ2-7; TRBD2 matches at 8 bases. With 2 bases clipped from V and 2 bases from J, the junction kept 20 bases outside the gene matches. There are 20 residues in the CDR3. Per germline, CDR1 SGHDN and CDR2 FVKESK. The CDR3, as DNA: TGTGCCAGCAGCCAAAAGAGCAGGGGCGCGAGCGGGAGCGTCCCCTACGAGCAGTACTTC. Its protein product is CASSQKSRGASGSVPYEQYF.

The gene calls are TRBV7-2 and TRBJ2-7; D is ambiguous. Germline V gives CDR1 SGHTA, CDR2 FQGNSA. V lost 6 bases to trimming and J lost 7 bases, with 16 bases between them. CDR3 size: 13 residues. The CDR3 DNA reads TGTGCCAGCAGAGCAAACTCTGTACGAGAGCAGTACTTC. Its translation: CASRANSVREQYF.

The chain carries TRBV5-1 and TRBJ1-1; D possibly corresponds to TRBD1 (5 bases). The CDR3 is 18 amino acids. Germline V gives CDR1 SGHRS, CDR2 YFSETQ. V shed 0 bases and J shed 2 bases, with 20 bases lying between them. The CDR3 DNA sequence: TGCGCCAGCAGCTTGGCAGGCGGGACGGCGGAGTTTAACACTGAAGCTTTCTTT. Protein sequence: CASSLAGGTAEFNTEAFF.

The J gene is TRBJ2-1, the V gene TRBV30; 9 nucleotides line up with TRBD2. Germline V gene data show CDR1 as GTSNPN and CDR2 as SVGIG (reference sequence). The CDR3 covers 12 residues. V lost 0 bases, J lost 14 bases, and 5 bases stayed unmatched. The CDR3 DNA follows: TGTGCCTGGAGTGTAGAAGCGGGAGGAAAGTTCTTC. Its protein product is CAWSVEAGGKFF.

The V call is TRBV7-2, the J call TRBJ2-2, with 8 positions matching TRBD2. The CDR3 loop spans 16 amino acids. V shed 5 bases, J shed 5 bases, and the junction held 10 bases outside the gene matches. Germline V lookup: CDR1 SGHTA, CDR2 FQGNSA. This chain's CDR3 is CASSPPGGAPTGELFF. The CDR3 DNA follows: TGTGCCAGCAGCCCGCCCGGGGGGGCGCCGACCGGGGAGCTGTTTTTT.

The chain recombines TRBV7-8 with TRBJ1-2, with D possibly being TRBD1 (6 bases). The germline V gene encodes CDR1 SGHVS and CDR2 FQNEAQ. CDR3 length: 13 amino acids. Trimming stripped 3 bases from V and 8 bases from J, with 13 bases between. CDR3: CASSLSGARGYTF. The CDR3 DNA reads TGTGCCAGCAGCTTGTCAGGGGCGCGGGGCTACACCTTC.

The CDR3 bases are TGTGCCAGCAGCTCCCGGACAGGGGATAGGGGCACAGATACGCAGTATTTT. Translation gives CASSSRTGDRGTDTQYF. The chain links TRBV14 to TRBJ2-3; 9 bases fit TRBD1. The germline V gene encodes CDR1 SGHDN and CDR2 FVKESK. This CDR3 is 17 amino acids long. V lost 5 bases and J lost 1; bases outside the gene matches: 10.

A single count supports this clone. The chain employs TRBV19 and TRBJ2-2, with D unclear. Trimming left V 3 bases short and J 15 bases short, with 14 bases between. The CDR3 has 12 amino acids. CDR1 LNHDA and CDR2 SQIVND come from the germline V gene (reference sequence). The CDR3 coding sequence is TGTGCCAGTAGTATGACCTACTTCGAGGTGTTTTTT. Amino acids: CASSMTYFEVFF.

This clone was counted between two and nine times. The chain carries TRBV2 and TRBJ1-2, with TRBD1 matching 7 bases. The CDR3 contains 14 residues. The J segment lost 3 bases and the V segment lost 6 bases, leaving 7 bases of the junction unmatched. Germline V CDR1 and CDR2: SNHLY, FYNNEI. The CDR3 loop reads CASRLTGADYGYTF. For the CDR3, the DNA is TGTGCCAGCAGACTTACAGGGGCCGACTATGGCTACACCTTC.

V and J are TRBV19 and TRBJ1-2; D possibly corresponds to TRBD1 (5 bases). The ends were cut back, 9 bases at V and 5 bases at J, with 16 bases in the middle. The germline gives CDR1 LNHDA, CDR2 SQIVND (reference sequence). CDR3 length: 13 residues. The CDR3 is CASSTDTEYGYTF. The DNA of the CDR3 is TGTGCCAGCTCGACAGATACGGAGTATGGCTACACCTTC. Full variable domain (missing parts from reference TRBV19 and TRBJ1-2): DGGITQSPKYLFRKEGQNVTLSCEQNLNHDAMYWYRQDPGQGLRLIYYSQIVNDFQKGDIAEGYSVSREKKESFPLTVTSAQKNPTAFYLCASSTDTEYGYTFGSGTRLTVV.

The chain combines TRBV29-1 with TRBJ1-4, with 7 nucleotides matching TRBD1. The ends lost 7 bases at V and 4 bases at J; junction bases unmatched: 3. This CDR3 region has 12 residues. Germline lookup yields CDR1 SQVTM and CDR2 ANQGSEA. CDR3 residues: CSAGQFNEKLFF. CDR3 DNA sequence: TGCAGCGCGGGACAGTTTAATGAAAAACTGTTTTTT.

This chain links TRBV5-4 with TRBJ2-3, with TRBD1 matching over 9 bases. Looked up from germline, CDR1 is SGHNT and CDR2 is YYREEE (reference sequence). The CDR3 consists of 15 residues. Losses at the gene ends were 2 bases for V and 3 bases for J; bases not matched to a gene: 4. The CDR3 sequence: CASSLTGQGTDTQYF. DNA of the CDR3: TGTGCCAGCAGCTTAACGGGACAGGGTACAGATACGCAGTATTTT.

The chain recombines TRBV9 with TRBJ2-3; 8 nucleotides line up with TRBD2. Germline values: CDR1 SGDLS, CDR2 YYNGEE. The CDR3 loop spans 18 amino acids. V lost 0 bases and J lost 0; bases outside the gene matches: 9. DNA for the CDR3: TGTGCCAGCAGCGTAGCTACGGGGGGGACGGCTAGCACAGATACGCAGTATTTT. Protein sequence: CASSVATGGTASTDTQYF. The whole variable domain, filled in from reference TRBV9 and TRBJ2-3, reads DSGVTQTPKHLITATGQRVTLRCSPRSGDLSVYWYQQSLDQGLQFLIQYYNGEERAKGNILERFSAQQFPDLHSELNLSSLELGDSALYFCASSVATGGTASTDTQYFGPGTRLTVL.

This clone appeared a single time. This chain links TRBV19 with TRBJ2-7; 11 positions match TRBD1. The CDR3 is made up of 14 amino acids. Germline CDR1 and CDR2: LNHDA and SQIVND (reference sequence). Trimming cost V 8 bases and J 6 bases; bases outside gene matches: 9. CDR3 sequence (DNA): TGTGCCAGTGCTCCGGGACAGGGGGAAGTCGAGCAGTACTTC. Amino acid sequence: CASAPGQGEVEQYF. The complete variable domain, with remaining parts taken from reference TRBV19 and TRBJ2-7, reads DGGITQSPKYLFRKEGQNVTLSCEQNLNHDAMYWYRQDPGQGLRLIYYSQIVNDFQKGDIAEGYSVSREKKESFPLTVTSAQKNPTAFYLCASAPGQGEVEQYFGPGTRLTVT.